The clone carrying this TCR beta chain was seen just once. The data derive from a study of blood T cell repertoires in COVID-19. Turning to the study itself: PBMCs, B-cell-depleted T cells, or T cells were the source of the cDNA or gDNA that made up the material.

The data were produced by immunoSEQ multiplex PCR, yet TCRdb's version contains in-frame clones alone and is incomplete. The sample has around 36,000 clones, 89% seen once. The sequenced sample consisted of peripheral blood. The source is a human donor in a cohort sampled during active COVID-19.

The CDR3 reads CASSPGQGLVGNTIYF. The CDR3 DNA reads TGTGCCAGCTCACCGGGACAGGGATTAGTCGGAAACACCATATATTTT. The rearrangement joins TRBV18 to TRBJ1-3; 9 positions match TRBD1. CDR3 length: 16 residues. Losses at the gene ends were 3 bases for V and 4 bases for J; bases not matched to a gene: 7. Germline values: CDR1 KGHSH, CDR2 LQKENI.